These T cell receptor beta chains were read from a single sample in a study of Graves' ophthalmopathy and Graves' hyperthyroidism. TCRdb reprocessed the multiplex PCR reads via MiXCR and lists one record per CDR3 protein. Here the sample spans some 750,000 distinct CDR3 sequences, 40% being singletons. The sample consisted of peripheral blood. The receptors shown here come from an adult man with Graves' ophthalmopathy. Each CDR3 is given with its conserved first and last residue. D genes are given only for firm matches. Expanded clones get a size class; other rows say once, few or many, or leave the size out.

v_gene,j_gene,d_gene,abundance,CDR3aa,CDR3nt
TRBV12-3/TRBV12-4,TRBJ1-6,TRBD1,many,CASSRQGIRLNSPLHF,TGTGCCAGCAGTCGACAGGGTATCCGGCTTAATTCACCCCTCCACTTT
TRBV10-3,TRBJ2-1,TRBD1,once,CASSTGQVADEQFF,TGTGCCAGCAGTACCGGACAGGTTGCGGATGAGCAGTTCTTC
TRBV29-1,TRBJ2-5,TRBD2,.,CSVEERIAGGQETQYF,TGCAGCGTTGAAGAGAGGATAGCGGGGGGCCAAGAGACCCAGTACTTC
TRBV20-1,TRBJ2-7,.,.,CSARAGAGAGYEQYF,TGCAGTGCTAGAGCGGGGGCAGGGGCGGGGTACGAGCAGTACTTC
TRBV6-5,TRBJ2-7,TRBD1,.,CASGTDSYEQYF,TGTGCCTCCGGGACAGACTCCTACGAGCAGTACTTC
TRBV24-1,TRBJ2-5,.,once,CATSDGGTRDRYQETQHF,TGTGCCACCAGTGATGGGGGGACAAGAGATAGGTACCAAGAGACCCAGCACTTC
TRBV2,TRBJ2-7,TRBD1,.,CASSEIRTGVNYEQYF,TGTGCCAGCAGTGAAATTAGGACAGGGGTCAACTACGAGCAGTACTTC
TRBV12-3/TRBV12-4,TRBJ2-5,TRBD1,.,CASSFSTGRLGDQYF,TGTGCCAGCAGTTTTTCGACAGGGCGTCTCGGGGACCAGTACTTC
TRBV5-4,TRBJ1-2,TRBD1,.,CASSSPGDSPFYGYTF,TGTGCCAGCAGCTCCCCGGGGGACAGCCCTTTCTATGGCTACACCTTC
TRBV19,TRBJ2-5,.,many,CASSIDRKGETQYF,TGTGCCAGTAGTATAGATCGTAAAGGCGAGACCCAGTACTTC
TRBV7-9,TRBJ2-2,.,.,CASSYRGNTGELFF,TGTGCCAGCAGTTACCGGGGGAACACCGGGGAGCTGTTTTTT
TRBV29-1,TRBJ1-1,.,few,CSVEGGRFTGTEAFF,TGCAGCGTCGAGGGGGGGCGCTTTACCGGCACTGAAGCTTTCTTT